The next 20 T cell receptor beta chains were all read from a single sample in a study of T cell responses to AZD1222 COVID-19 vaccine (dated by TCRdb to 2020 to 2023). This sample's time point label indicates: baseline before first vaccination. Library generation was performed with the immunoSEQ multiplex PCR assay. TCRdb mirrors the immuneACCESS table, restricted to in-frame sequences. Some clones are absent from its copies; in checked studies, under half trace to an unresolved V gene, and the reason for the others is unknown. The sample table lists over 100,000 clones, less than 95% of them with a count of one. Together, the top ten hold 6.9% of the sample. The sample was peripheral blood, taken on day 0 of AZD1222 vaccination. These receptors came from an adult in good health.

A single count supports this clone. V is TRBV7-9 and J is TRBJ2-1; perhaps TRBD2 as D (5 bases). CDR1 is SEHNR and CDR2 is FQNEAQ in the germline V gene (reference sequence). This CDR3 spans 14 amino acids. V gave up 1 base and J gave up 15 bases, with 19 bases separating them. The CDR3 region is CASSLDRNPKRWFF. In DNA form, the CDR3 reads TGTGCCAGCAGCTTAGATCGCAACCCCAAGCGGTGGTTCTTC.

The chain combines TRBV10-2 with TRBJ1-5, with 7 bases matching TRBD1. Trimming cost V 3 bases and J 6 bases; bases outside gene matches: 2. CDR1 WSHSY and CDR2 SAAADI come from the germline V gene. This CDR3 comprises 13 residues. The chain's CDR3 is CASSESGGQPQHF. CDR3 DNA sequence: TGCGCCAGCAGTGAATCAGGGGGTCAGCCCCAGCATTTT.

The CDR3 sequence: CASRPTGRASGNTIYF. The CDR3 DNA reads TGTGCCAGCAGGCCCACGGGAAGGGCTTCTGGAAACACCATATATTTT. The rearrangement uses TRBV28 and TRBJ1-3; D unresolved. Trimming removed 6 bases from V and 1 base from J, with 16 bases in between. This CDR3 has 16 amino acids. Germline V gene sequence: CDR1 MDHEN, CDR2 SYDVKM.

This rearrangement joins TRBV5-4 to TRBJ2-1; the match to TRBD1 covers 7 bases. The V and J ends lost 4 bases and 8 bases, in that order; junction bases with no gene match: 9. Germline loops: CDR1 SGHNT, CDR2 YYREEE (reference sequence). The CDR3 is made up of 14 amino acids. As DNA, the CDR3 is TGTGCCAGCAGCCCCCGACAGGGCGGCGATGAGCAGTTCTTC. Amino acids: CASSPRQGGDEQFF.

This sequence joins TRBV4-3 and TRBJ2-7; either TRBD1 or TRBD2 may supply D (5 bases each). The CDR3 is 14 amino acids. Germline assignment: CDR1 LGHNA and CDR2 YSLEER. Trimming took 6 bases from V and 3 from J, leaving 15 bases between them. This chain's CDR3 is CASRYGLGVYEQYF. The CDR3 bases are TGCGCCAGCAGGTACGGACTGGGGGTCTACGAGCAGTACTTC.

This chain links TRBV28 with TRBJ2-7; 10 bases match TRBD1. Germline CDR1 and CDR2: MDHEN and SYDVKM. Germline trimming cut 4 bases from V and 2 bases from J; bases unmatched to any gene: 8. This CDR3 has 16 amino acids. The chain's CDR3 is CASSSTRQGATYEQYF. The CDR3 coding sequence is TGTGCCAGCAGTTCTACCAGACAGGGGGCTACCTACGAGCAGTACTTC.

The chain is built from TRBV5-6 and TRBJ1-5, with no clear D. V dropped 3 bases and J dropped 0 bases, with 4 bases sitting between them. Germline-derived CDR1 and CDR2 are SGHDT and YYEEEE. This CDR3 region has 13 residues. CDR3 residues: CASSSYSNQPQHF. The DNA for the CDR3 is TGTGCCAGCAGCTCCTATAGCAATCAGCCCCAGCATTTT.

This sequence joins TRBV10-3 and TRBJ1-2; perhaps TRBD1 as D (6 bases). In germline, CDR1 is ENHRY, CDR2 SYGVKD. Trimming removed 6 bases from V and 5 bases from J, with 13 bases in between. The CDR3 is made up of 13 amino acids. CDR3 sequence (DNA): TGTGCCATCAGGCCCCCAGGGGATTATGGCTACACCTTC. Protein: CAIRPPGDYGYTF.

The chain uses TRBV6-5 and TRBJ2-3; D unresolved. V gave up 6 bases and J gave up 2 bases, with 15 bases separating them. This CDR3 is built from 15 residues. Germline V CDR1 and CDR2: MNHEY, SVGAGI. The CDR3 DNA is TGTGCCAGCAGGGGGTTGGGCGCCTACACAGATACGCAGTATTTT. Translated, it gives CASRGLGAYTDTQYF.

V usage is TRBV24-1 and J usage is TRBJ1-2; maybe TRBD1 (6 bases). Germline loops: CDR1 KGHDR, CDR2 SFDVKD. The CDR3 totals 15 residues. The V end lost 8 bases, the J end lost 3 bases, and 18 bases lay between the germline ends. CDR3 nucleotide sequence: TGTGCCACCAATCGAGGCCCGGGGGCTGACTATGGCTACACCTTC. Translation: CATNRGPGADYGYTF.

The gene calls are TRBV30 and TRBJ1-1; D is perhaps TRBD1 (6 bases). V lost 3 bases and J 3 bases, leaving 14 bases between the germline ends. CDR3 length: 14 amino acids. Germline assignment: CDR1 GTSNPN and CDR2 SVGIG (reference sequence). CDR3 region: CAWSPQGRDTEAFF. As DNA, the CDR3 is TGTGCCTGGAGCCCACAGGGAAGAGACACTGAAGCTTTCTTT.

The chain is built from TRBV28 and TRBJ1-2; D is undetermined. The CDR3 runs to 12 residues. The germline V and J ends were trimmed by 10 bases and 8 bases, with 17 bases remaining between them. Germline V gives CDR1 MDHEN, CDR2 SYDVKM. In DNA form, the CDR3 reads TGTGCCACCAACTCCAAGCATCGGGGCTACACCTTC. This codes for CATNSKHRGYTF.

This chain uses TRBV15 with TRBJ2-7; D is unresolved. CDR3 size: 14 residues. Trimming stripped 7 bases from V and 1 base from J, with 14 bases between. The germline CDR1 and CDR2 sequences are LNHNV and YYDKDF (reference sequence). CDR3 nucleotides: TGTGCCACCAAGATCGATGGGGTTTCCTACGAGCAGTACTTC. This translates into CATKIDGVSYEQYF.

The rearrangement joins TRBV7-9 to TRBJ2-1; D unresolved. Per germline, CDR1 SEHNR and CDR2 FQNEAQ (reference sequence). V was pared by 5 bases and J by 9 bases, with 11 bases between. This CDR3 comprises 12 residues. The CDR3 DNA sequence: TGTGCCAGCAGCCCCTTAGTAGGTGAGCAGTTCTTC. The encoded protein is CASSPLVGEQFF. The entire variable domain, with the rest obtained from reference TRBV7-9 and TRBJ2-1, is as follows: DTGVSQNPRHKITKRGQNVTFRCDPISEHNRLYWYRQTLGQGPEFLTYFQNEAQLEKSRLLSDRFSAERPKGSFSTLEIQRTEQGDSAMYLCASSPLVGEQFFGPGTRLTVL.

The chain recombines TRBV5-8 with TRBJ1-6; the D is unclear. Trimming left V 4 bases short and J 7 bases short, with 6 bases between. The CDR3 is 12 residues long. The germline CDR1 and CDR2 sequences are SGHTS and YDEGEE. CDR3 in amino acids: CASSAKNSPLHF. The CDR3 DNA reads TGTGCCAGCAGCGCTAAGAATTCACCCCTCCACTTT.

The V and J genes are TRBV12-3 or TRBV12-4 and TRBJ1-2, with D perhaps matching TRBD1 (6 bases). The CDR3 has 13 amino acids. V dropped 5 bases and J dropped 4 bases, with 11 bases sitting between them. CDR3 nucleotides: TGTGCCAGCAGTAACCAGGGGTTCTATGGCTACACCTTC. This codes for CASSNQGFYGYTF.

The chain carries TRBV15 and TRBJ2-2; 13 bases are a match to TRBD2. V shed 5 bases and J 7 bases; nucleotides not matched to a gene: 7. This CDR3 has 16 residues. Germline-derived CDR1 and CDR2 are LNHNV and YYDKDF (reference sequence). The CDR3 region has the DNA TGTGCCACCAGCGGTGGGACTAGCGGGGAGAACGGGGAGCTGTTTTTT. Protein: CATSGGTSGENGELFF.

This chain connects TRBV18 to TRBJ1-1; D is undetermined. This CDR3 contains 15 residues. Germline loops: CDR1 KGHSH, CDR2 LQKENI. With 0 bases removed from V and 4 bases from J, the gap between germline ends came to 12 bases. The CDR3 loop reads CASSPPGSASTEAFF. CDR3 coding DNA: TGTGCCAGCTCACCACCGGGCAGTGCGAGCACTGAAGCTTTCTTT.

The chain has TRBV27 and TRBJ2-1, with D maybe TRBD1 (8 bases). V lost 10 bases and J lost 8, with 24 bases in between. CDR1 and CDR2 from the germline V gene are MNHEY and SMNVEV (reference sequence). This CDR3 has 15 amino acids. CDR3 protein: CATNTAGQGGDEQFF. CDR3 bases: TGTGCCACCAATACTGCCGGACAGGGAGGGGATGAGCAGTTCTTC.

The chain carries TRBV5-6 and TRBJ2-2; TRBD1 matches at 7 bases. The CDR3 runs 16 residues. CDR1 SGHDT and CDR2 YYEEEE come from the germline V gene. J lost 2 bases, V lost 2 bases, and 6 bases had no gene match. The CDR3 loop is CASSFWTGLNTGELFF. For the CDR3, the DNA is TGTGCCAGCAGCTTTTGGACAGGACTTAACACCGGGGAGCTGTTTTTT.